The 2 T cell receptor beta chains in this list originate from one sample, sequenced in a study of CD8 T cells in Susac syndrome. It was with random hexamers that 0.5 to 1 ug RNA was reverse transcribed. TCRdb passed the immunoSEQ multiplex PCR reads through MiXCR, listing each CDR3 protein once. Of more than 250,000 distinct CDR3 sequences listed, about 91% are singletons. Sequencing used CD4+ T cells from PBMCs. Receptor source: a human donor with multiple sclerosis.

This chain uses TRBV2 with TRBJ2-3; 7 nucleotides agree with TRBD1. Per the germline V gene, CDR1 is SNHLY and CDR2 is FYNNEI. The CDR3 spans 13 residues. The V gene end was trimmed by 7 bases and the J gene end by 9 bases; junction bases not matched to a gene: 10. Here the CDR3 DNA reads TGTGCCAGCAAAGAAAAGGGGGCCGGCACGCAGTATTTT. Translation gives CASKEKGAGTQYF.

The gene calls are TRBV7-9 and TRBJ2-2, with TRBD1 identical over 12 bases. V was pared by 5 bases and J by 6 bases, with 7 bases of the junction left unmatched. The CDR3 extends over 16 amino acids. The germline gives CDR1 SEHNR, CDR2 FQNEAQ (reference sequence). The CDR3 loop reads CASSQGQGALAGELFF. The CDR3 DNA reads TGTGCCAGCAGCCAGGGACAGGGGGCTCTCGCCGGGGAGCTGTTTTTT.